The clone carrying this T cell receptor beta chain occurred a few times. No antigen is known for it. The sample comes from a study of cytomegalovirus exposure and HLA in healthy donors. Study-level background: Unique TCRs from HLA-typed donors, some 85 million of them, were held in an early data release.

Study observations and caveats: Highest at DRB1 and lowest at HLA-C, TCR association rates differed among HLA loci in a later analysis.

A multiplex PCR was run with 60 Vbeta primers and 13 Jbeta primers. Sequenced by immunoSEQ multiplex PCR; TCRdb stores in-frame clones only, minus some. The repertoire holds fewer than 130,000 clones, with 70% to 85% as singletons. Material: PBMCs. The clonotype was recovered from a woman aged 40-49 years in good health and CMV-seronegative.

In DNA, the CDR3 is TGTGCCAGCAGTTTACAGGGCGACACCGGGGAGCTGTTTTTT. This gives the protein CASSLQGDTGELFF. V gene TRBV27 combines with J gene TRBJ2-2; tentatively, D is TRBD1 (5 bases). Germline-derived CDR1 and CDR2 are MNHEY and SMNVEV (reference sequence). V was clipped by 2 bases and J by 3 bases, with 7 bases between them. The CDR3 loop spans 14 amino acids.